Sequencing of this TCR beta chain was carried out in a study of blood T cell repertoires in COVID-19. Study as a whole: Sources were T cells, B-cell-depleted T cells, or PBMCs; the material itself was cDNA or gDNA.

The V segment lost 1 base and the J segment 3 bases; nucleotides outside the gene matches: 7. The germline V gene has CDR1 SGHNT and CDR2 YYREEE (reference sequence). The CDR3 sequence is 17 residues long. Original processing notes: Reference gene primers were amplified, and this amplification served to estimate nucleated cell counts. TCRdb keeps only in-frame clones here, not all; method: immunoSEQ multiplex PCR. The V and J calls and clone size are taken from that table; D and trimming were inferred from the DNA. The profile covers more than 250,000 clones, with about 90% appearing a single time and about 6% taken by the ten largest. Cohort 3 recovery required two negative PCRs, clearance, or symptom resolution.

The chain links TRBV5-4 to TRBJ2-2; 9 bases map to TRBD2. This sequence originates from a woman aged 25 to 39 who had recovered from COVID-19. The sample was PBMCs or T cells enriched from blood (not recorded which). CDR3 sequence reads: CASSLRLLAGHTGELFF. The CDR3, as DNA: TGTGCCAGCAGCTTGAGATTGCTAGCGGGGCACACCGGGGAGCTGTTTTTT. The full variable domain, rest sourced from reference TRBV5-4 and TRBJ2-2, is ETGVTQSPTHLIKTRGQQVTLRCSSQSGHNTVSWYQQALGQGPQFIFQYYREEENGRGNFPPRFSGLQFPNYSSELNVNALELDDSALYLCASSLRLLAGHTGELFFGEGSRLTVL.